The source of this T cell receptor (beta chain) is a study of blood T cells in healthy people across ages. Whole-study findings and limits: TCR beta diversity, measured per million T cells, fell in a roughly linear way with age.

The use of a sample-barcoded 5' primer and a J-beta primer mix characterized a second PCR of 7 to 11 cycles. One entry per CDR3 protein, called by TCRdb with MiXCR from the 5' RACE reads. Among 650,000 to 950,000 distinct CDR3 sequences listed, around 42% were seen once. In the case of this clonotype: Its antigen is still unknown.

Germline assignment: CDR1 SQVTM and CDR2 ANQGSEA. The CDR3 is made up of 12 amino acids. The V end lost 2 bases, the J end lost 9 bases, and 13 bases lay between the germline ends. The sample consisted of blood. The chain is built from TRBV29-1 and TRBJ1-2; TRBD1 is a possible D gene (6 bases). This sequence originates from a man aged 55 to 69 in good health. The CDR3: CSVERDTARYTF. DNA of the CDR3: TGCAGCGTTGAAAGGGACACCGCCCGCTACACCTTC.